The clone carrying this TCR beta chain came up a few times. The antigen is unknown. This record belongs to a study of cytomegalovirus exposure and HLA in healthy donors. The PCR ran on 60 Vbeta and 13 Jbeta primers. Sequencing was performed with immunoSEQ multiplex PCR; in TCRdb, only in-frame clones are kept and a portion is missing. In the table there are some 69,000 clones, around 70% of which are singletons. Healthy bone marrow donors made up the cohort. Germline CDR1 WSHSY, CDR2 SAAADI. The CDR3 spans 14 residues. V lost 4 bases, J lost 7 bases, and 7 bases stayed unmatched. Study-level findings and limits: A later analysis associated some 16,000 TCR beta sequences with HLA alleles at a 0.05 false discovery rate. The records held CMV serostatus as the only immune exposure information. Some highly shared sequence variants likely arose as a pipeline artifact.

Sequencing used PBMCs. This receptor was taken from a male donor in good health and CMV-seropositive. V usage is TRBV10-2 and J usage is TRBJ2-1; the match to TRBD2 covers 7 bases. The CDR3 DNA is TGCGCCAGCAGTGGTGCGGGAGTGGGGAATGAGCAGTTCTTC. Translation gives CASSGAGVGNEQFF.